Listed here are 8 T cell receptor beta chains from one sample, sequenced in a study of blood T cell repertoires in COVID-19. Sequencing used immunoSEQ multiplex PCR; TCRdb keeps in-frame clones, though not all of them. The table has fewer than 55,000 clones, 68% seen once. The sample consisted of peripheral blood. Source of these receptors: an older woman with acute or convalescent COVID-19.

The chain uses TRBV7-2 and TRBJ2-3, with D perhaps TRBD1 (5 bases). Germline V lookup: CDR1 SGHTA, CDR2 FQGNSA. With 5 bases removed from V and 4 bases from J, the gap between germline ends came to 13 bases. The CDR3 runs to 14 residues. The CDR3 spells CASSQTDRSDTQYF. DNA of the CDR3: TGTGCCAGCAGCCAAACCGACAGATCAGATACGCAGTATTTT. Variable domain in full (rest from reference TRBV7-2 and TRBJ2-3): GAGVSQSPSNKVTEKGKDVELRCDPISGHTALYWYRQSLGQGLEFLIYFQGNSAPDKSGLPSDRFSAERTGGSVSTLTIQRTQQEDSAVYLCASSQTDRSDTQYFGPGTRLTVL.

CDR3 nucleotide sequence: TGCGCCAGCAGCCAAGTTGGGGCCCCGAACACTGAAGCTTTCTTT. Translating gives CASSQVGAPNTEAFF. The J gene is TRBJ1-1, the V gene TRBV4-1, with D perhaps matching TRBD1 (5 bases). V was trimmed by 1 base and J by 1 base, leaving 10 bases between them. Germline V gives CDR1 MGHRA, CDR2 YSYEKL. This CDR3 region has 15 residues.

The table lists this clone with a few counts. This rearrangement joins TRBV6-1 to TRBJ1-1; tentatively, D is TRBD1 (6 bases). Germline CDR1 reads MNHNS; CDR2 reads SASEGT. Trimming stripped 6 bases from V and 1 base from J, with 18 bases between. The length of the CDR3 is 16 residues. Here the CDR3 DNA reads TGTGCCAGCAGCGAAACAGGGCCCATGGGGAACACTGAAGCTTTCTTT. Translation gives CASSETGPMGNTEAFF.

This clone was seen a few times. J is TRBJ1-2 and V is TRBV5-6; D ambiguous. Germline V gene lookup returns CDR1 SGHDT and CDR2 YYEEEE. This CDR3 spans 13 amino acids. V shed 0 bases and J shed 13 bases, with 16 bases lying between them. The CDR3 DNA reads TGTGCCAGCAGCTTGGTACAGTACAAAACCGGCACCTTC. Protein: CASSLVQYKTGTF.

The rearrangement links TRBV19 to TRBJ2-2; D might be TRBD1 (5 bases). Germline assignment: CDR1 LNHDA and CDR2 SQIVND (reference sequence). V was clipped by 7 bases and J by 4 bases, with 13 bases between them. The CDR3 runs 14 residues. CDR3 amino acids: CASTAPQGTGELFF. The DNA of the CDR3 is TGTGCCAGTACCGCTCCTCAGGGCACCGGGGAGCTGTTTTTT. Full variable domain (missing parts from reference TRBV19 and TRBJ2-2): DGGITQSPKYLFRKEGQNVTLSCEQNLNHDAMYWYRQDPGQGLRLIYYSQIVNDFQKGDIAEGYSVSREKKESFPLTVTSAQKNPTAFYLCASTAPQGTGELFFGEGSRLTVL.

V gene TRBV5-1 combines with J gene TRBJ2-3; 13 bases match TRBD2. The CDR3 contains 17 residues. Germline V gives CDR1 SGHRS, CDR2 YFSETQ. Losses at the gene ends were 4 bases for V and 5 bases for J; bases not matched to a gene: 10. The CDR3 bases are TGCGCCAGCAGCAAAGACACTAGCGGGGGGGCCGAAGATACGCAGTATTTT. Protein: CASSKDTSGGAEDTQYF.

The gene calls are TRBV11-2 and TRBJ1-2, with a tentative D call TRBD1 (5 bases). Germline V gives CDR1 SGHAT, CDR2 FQNNGV. V lost 10 bases and J 5 bases, leaving 11 bases between the germline ends. This CDR3 spans 11 amino acids. For the CDR3, the DNA is TGTGCCACAGGGATTGGGTATGGCTACACCTTC. Its protein product is CATGIGYGYTF.

This clone was counted only a few times. Germline is not matched at one junction end, which may reflect a read error. The chain couples TRBV28 to TRBJ1-6, with TRBD1 matching 7 bases. Germline CDR1 MDHEN, CDR2 SYDVKM. There are 13 residues in the CDR3. The CDR3 loop is CASTQGFRSPLHF. CDR3 DNA sequence: TGTGCGAGCACACAGGGGTTTCGGTCACCCCTCCACTTT.